This T cell receptor (beta chain) was found in a study of T cells in localized non-small cell lung cancer. Using immunoSEQ multiplex PCR, the repertoire was profiled, and TCRdb retains in-frame clones only, with some absent. The sample contains more than 1,000 clones, about 20% of which appear only once. This clone is classed as large. What it binds is unknown. This CDR3 has 15 amino acids. V was pared by 2 bases and J by 0 bases, with 11 bases between. The germline V gene encodes CDR1 GTSNPN and CDR2 SVGIG (reference sequence). Study-level findings and limits: Within adjacent lung there appeared a median approximately 62 of the top 100 tumor clones. Adjacent uninvolved lung tissue had the highest T cell clonality, exceeding tumor. Because only a single region of the tumor was sequenced, heterogeneity remains possible. A raised T cell density in blood coincided with lengthier overall survival.

The material sequenced was normal lung tissue next to the tumor, taken before any cancer treatment. The sequence derives from a man aged 40 to 75 with stage I squamous cell lung carcinoma. The chain combines TRBV30 with TRBJ1-3; the D gene is possibly TRBD1 (6 bases). This CDR3 is CAWSRGGSSGNTIYF. CDR3 sequence (DNA): TGTGCCTGGAGTCGAGGGGGGAGCTCTGGAAACACCATATATTTT.